The sample holds a few counts of the clone carrying this TCR beta chain. The data belong to a study of early T cells in non-severe SARS-CoV-2 infection. TCRdb processed the 5' RACE reads anew with MiXCR; each CDR3 protein has one entry. The sample holds 60,000 to 80,000 distinct CDR3 sequences, less than 15% seen once. Sequences were obtained from whole blood. This receptor was identified in an adult who was a healthcare worker with PCR-confirmed SARS-CoV-2 infection or an uninfected control (not recorded which).

This CDR3 is CAISATVSAYNEQFF. The CDR3 DNA follows: TGTGCCATCAGCGCGACAGTTTCCGCTTACAATGAGCAGTTCTTC. The V gene is TRBV10-3, the J gene TRBJ2-1, with TRBD1 as a possible D gene (5 bases). The length of the CDR3 is 15 residues. Germline V gives CDR1 ENHRY, CDR2 SYGVKD. V lost 6 bases and J lost 4, with 16 bases in between.